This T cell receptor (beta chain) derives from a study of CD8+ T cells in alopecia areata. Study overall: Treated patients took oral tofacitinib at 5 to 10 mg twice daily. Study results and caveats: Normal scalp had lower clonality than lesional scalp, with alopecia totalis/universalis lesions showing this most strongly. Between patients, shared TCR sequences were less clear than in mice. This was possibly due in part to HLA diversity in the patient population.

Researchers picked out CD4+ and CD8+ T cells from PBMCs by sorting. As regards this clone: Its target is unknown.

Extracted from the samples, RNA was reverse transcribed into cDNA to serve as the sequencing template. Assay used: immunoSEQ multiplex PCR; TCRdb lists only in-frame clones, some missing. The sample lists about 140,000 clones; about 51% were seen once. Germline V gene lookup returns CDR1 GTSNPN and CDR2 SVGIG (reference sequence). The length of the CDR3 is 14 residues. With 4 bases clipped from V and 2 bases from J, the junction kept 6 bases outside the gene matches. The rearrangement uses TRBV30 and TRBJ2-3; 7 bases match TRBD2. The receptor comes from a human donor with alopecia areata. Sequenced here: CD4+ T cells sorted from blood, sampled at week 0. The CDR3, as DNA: TGTGCCTGGAAAGGGGACTACTACACAGATACGCAGTATTTT. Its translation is CAWKGDYYTDTQYF.